This T cell receptor beta chain was recorded in a study of cytomegalovirus exposure and HLA in healthy donors. PCR employed 60 Vbeta and 13 Jbeta primers. The method was immunoSEQ multiplex PCR; TCRdb's version includes in-frame clones alone and lacks a portion of them. The sample lists more than 130,000 clones; just under 85% were seen once. Study results and caveats: Owing to their indistinguishability, certain V segments, notably TRBV6-2 and TRBV6-3, were excluded. Immune exposure was documented only through CMV serostatus.

Looked up from germline, CDR1 is SGDLS and CDR2 is YYNGEE. The CDR3 spans 15 residues. V gave up 3 bases and J gave up 7 bases; unmatched junction bases: 5. About this clone itself: Antigen specificity is unknown.

Regarding donors, all were healthy bone marrow donors. V is TRBV9 and J is TRBJ1-6; 9 nucleotides align to TRBD1. The TCR originated in a man in his forties in good health and CMV-seropositive. The sample consisted of PBMCs. In DNA, the CDR3 is TGTGCCAGCAGCGGGGACAGGGATTGGAATTCACCCCTCCACTTT. Its translation: CASSGDRDWNSPLHF.